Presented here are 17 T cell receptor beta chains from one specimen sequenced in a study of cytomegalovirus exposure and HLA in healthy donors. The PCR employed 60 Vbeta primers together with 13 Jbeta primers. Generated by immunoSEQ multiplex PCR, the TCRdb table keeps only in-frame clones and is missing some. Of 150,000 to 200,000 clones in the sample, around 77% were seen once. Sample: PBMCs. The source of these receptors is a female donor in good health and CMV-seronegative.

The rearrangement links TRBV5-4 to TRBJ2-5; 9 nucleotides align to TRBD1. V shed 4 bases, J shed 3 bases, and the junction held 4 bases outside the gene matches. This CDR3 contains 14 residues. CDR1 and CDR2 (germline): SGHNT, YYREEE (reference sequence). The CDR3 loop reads CASSRRTGEETQYF. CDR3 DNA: TGTGCCAGCAGCCGAAGGACAGGGGAAGAGACCCAGTACTTC.

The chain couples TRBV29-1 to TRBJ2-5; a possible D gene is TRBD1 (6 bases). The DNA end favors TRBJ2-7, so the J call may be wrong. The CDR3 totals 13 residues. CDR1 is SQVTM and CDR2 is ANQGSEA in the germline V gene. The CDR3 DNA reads TGCAGCGCCCTGAGACAGGCTCCACTCGAGCAGTACTTC. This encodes CSALRQAPLEQYF.

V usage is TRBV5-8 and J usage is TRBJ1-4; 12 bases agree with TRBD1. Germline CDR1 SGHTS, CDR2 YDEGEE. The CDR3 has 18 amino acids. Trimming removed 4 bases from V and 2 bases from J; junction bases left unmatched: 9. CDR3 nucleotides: TGTGCCAGCAGCCGGACCGGGACAGGGGGCTCGACTAATGAAAAACTGTTTTTT. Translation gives CASSRTGTGGSTNEKLFF.

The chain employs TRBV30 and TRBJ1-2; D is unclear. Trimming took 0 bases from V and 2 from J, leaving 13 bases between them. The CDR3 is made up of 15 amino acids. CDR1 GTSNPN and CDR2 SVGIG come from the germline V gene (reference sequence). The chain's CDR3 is CAWSVGEGVNYGYTF. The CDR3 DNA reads TGTGCCTGGAGTGTCGGGGAGGGAGTGAACTATGGCTACACCTTC.

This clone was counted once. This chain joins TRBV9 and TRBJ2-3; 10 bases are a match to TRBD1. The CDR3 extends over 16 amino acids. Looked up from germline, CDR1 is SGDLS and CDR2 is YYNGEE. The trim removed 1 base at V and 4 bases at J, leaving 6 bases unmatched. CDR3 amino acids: CASSVYGQGGPDTQYF. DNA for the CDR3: TGTGCCAGCAGCGTATATGGACAGGGGGGTCCAGATACGCAGTATTTT.

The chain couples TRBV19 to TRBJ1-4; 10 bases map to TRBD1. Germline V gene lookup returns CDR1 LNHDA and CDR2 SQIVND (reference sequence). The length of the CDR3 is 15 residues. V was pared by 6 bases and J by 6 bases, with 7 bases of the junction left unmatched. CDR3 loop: CASRDPGTGDEKLFF. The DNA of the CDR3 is TGTGCCAGTAGAGATCCCGGGACAGGGGATGAAAAACTGTTTTTT.

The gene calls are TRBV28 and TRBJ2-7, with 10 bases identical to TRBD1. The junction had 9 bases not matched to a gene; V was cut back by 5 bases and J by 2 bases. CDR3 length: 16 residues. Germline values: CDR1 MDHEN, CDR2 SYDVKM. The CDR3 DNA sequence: TGTGCCAGCAGTACATACACCGGGACAGGGGCCTACGAGCAGTACTTC. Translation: CASSTYTGTGAYEQYF.

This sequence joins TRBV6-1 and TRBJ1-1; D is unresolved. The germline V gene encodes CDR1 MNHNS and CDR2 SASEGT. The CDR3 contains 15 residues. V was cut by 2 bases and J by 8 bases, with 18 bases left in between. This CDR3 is CASSESFDGLGEAFF. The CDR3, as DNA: TGTGCCAGCAGTGAAAGTTTTGACGGTCTCGGGGAAGCTTTCTTT.

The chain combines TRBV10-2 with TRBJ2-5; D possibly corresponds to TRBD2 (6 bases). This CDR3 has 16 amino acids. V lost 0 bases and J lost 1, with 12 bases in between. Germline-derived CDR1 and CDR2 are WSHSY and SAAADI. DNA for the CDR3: TGCGCCAGCAGTGAGTCGGCGGGGACTTTCCAAGAGACCCAGTACTTC. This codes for CASSESAGTFQETQYF.

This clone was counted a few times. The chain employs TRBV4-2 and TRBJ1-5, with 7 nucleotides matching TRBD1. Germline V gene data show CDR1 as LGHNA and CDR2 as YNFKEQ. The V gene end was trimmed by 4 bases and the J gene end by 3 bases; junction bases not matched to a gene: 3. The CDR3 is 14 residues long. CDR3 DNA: TGTGCCAGCAGCCGGGGACAGTACAATCAGCCCCAGCATTTT. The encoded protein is CASSRGQYNQPQHF.

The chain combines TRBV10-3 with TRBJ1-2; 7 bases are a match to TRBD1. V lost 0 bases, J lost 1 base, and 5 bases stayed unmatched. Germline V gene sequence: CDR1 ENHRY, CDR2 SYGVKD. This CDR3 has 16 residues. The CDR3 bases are TGTGCCATCAGTGAGTCCGGGACAGCTTATAACTATGGCTACACCTTC. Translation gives CAISESGTAYNYGYTF.

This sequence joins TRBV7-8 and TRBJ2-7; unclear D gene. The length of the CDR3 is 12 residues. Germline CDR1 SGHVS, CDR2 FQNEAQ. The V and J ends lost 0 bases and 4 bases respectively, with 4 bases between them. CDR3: CASSLALYEQYF. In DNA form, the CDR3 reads TGTGCCAGCAGCTTAGCTCTTTACGAGCAGTACTTC.

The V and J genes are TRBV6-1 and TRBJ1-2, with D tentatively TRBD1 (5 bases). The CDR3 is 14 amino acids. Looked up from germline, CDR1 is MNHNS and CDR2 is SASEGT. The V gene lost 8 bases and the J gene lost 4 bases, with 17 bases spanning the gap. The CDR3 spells CASSQTGRGYGYTF. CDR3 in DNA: TGTGCCAGCTCCCAAACGGGGAGGGGCTATGGCTACACCTTC.

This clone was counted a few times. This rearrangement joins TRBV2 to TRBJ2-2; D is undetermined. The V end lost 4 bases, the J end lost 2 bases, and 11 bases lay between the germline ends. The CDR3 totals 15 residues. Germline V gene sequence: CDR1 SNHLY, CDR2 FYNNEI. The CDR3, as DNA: TGTGCCAGCAGTGCCCCGGGTGGTAACACCGGGGAGCTGTTTTTT. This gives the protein CASSAPGGNTGELFF.

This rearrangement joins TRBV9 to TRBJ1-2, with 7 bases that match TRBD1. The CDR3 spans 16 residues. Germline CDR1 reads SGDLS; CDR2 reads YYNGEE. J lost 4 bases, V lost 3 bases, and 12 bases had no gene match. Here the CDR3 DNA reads TGTGCCAGCAGCGAGTCACCGGGACAGCCTATCTATGGCTACACCTTC. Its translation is CASSESPGQPIYGYTF.

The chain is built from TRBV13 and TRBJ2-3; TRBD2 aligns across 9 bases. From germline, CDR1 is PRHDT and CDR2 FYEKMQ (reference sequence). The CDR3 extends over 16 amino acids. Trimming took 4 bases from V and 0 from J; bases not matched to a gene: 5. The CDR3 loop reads CASSSSGATSTDTQYF. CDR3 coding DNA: TGTGCCAGCAGCTCTAGCGGGGCGACTAGCACAGATACGCAGTATTTT.

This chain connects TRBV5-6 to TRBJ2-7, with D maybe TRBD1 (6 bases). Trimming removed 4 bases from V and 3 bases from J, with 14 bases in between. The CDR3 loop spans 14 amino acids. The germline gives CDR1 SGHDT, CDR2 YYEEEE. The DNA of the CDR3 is TGTGCCAGCAGCCCCCTGGGGACAAACTACGAGCAGTACTTC. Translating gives CASSPLGTNYEQYF.